These 20 T cell receptor beta chains share one sample of origin, sequenced in a study of early T cells in non-severe SARS-CoV-2 infection. Via MiXCR, TCRdb re-called the 5' RACE reads, giving one row per CDR3 protein. The sample has tens of thousands of distinct CDR3 sequences; around 20% are singletons. The material was whole blood, obtained at baseline. The receptors were sampled from an adult who was a healthcare worker with PCR-confirmed SARS-CoV-2 infection or an uninfected control (not recorded which).

This clonotype was picked up a small number of times. The rearrangement joins TRBV12-3 or TRBV12-4 to TRBJ1-5; D is possibly TRBD1 (5 bases). V lost 8 bases to trimming and J lost 0 bases, with 11 bases between them. CDR3 length: 14 amino acids. CDR3 DNA: TGTGCCAGCGGTTCGACAGATAGCAATCAGCCCCAGCATTTT. Residues: CASGSTDSNQPQHF.

There are a few counts of this clonotype. This rearrangement joins TRBV18 to TRBJ2-2; TRBD1 agrees at 7 bases. V trimming: 6 bases; J trimming: 2 bases; junction bases outside the gene matches: 6. Germline V gene data show CDR1 as KGHSH and CDR2 as LQKENI. CDR3 length equals 15 residues. The CDR3 nucleotides read TGTGCCAGCTCCCGACAGGGCACAAACACCGGGGAGCTGTTTTTT. This gives the protein CASSRQGTNTGELFF.

This clonotype was detected a few times. This chain connects TRBV4-2 to TRBJ1-1; no clear D. Germline loops: CDR1 LGHNA, CDR2 YNFKEQ. The CDR3 runs to 13 residues. The V gene lost 4 bases and the J gene lost 1 base, with 7 bases spanning the gap. The CDR3 nucleotides are TGTGCCAGCAGCCGACCAGAGAACACTGAAGCTTTCTTT. It yields the protein CASSRPENTEAFF.

The chain employs TRBV20-1 and TRBJ1-6, with D perhaps TRBD1 (5 bases). Germline loops: CDR1 DFQATT, CDR2 SNEGSKA (reference sequence). The V end lost 6 bases, the J end lost 10 bases, and 22 bases lay between the germline ends. The CDR3 extends over 15 amino acids. The CDR3 region is CSARTQGLRHSPLHF. DNA of the CDR3: TGCAGTGCAAGGACTCAGGGATTACGGCACTCACCCCTCCACTTT.

The chain uses TRBV12-3 or TRBV12-4 and TRBJ1-2; TRBD1 aligns across 9 bases. Trimming took 1 base from V and 8 from J; bases not matched to a gene: 2. CDR3 length: 13 amino acids. CDR3: CASSLGDREGYTF. DNA for the CDR3: TGTGCCAGCAGTTTAGGGGACAGGGAAGGCTACACCTTC.

The chain has TRBV9 and TRBJ1-1; D is possibly TRBD1 (6 bases). Per the germline V gene, CDR1 is SGDLS and CDR2 is YYNGEE. CDR3 length: 12 amino acids. The V gene lost 0 bases and the J gene lost 8 bases, with 8 bases spanning the gap. CDR3 region: CASSVGGGEAFF. The CDR3 nucleotides read TGTGCCAGCAGCGTAGGAGGGGGAGAAGCTTTCTTT.

This clonotype has more than one count but fewer than ten. The chain joins TRBV12-3 or TRBV12-4 to TRBJ1-6; D is uncertain. This CDR3 region has 14 residues. V dropped 4 bases and J dropped 8 bases, with 12 bases sitting between them. Here the CDR3 reads CASSSQTRHSPLHF. Here the CDR3 DNA reads TGTGCCAGCAGTTCACAGACTAGGCATTCACCCCTCCACTTT.

V is TRBV5-8 and J is TRBJ1-3; D perhaps matches TRBD1 (6 bases). The CDR3 totals 16 residues. Germline V gives CDR1 SGHTS, CDR2 YDEGEE. V lost 1 base and J lost 1, with 12 bases in between. The CDR3: CASSLKGTYSGNTIYF. In nucleotides, the CDR3 is TGTGCCAGCAGCTTGAAGGGGACATATTCTGGAAACACCATATATTTT.

CDR3 amino acids: CASSLRAPYEQYF. Here the CDR3 DNA reads TGTGCCAGCAGCTTAAGGGCCCCCTACGAGCAGTACTTC. This rearrangement joins TRBV7-8 to TRBJ2-7, with D uncertain. The CDR3 runs 13 residues. V lost 2 bases to trimming and J lost 2 bases, with 7 bases between them. In germline, CDR1 is SGHVS, CDR2 FQNEAQ.

V usage is TRBV2 and J usage is TRBJ1-4; a weak D match, TRBD1 (6 bases). With 7 bases removed from V and 0 bases from J, the gap between germline ends came to 9 bases. This CDR3 comprises 14 residues. CDR1 and CDR2 from the germline V gene are SNHLY and FYNNEI. The CDR3 bases are TGTGCCAGCAAGACAGGAACAACTAATGAAAAACTGTTTTTT. It is translated as CASKTGTTNEKLFF.

The gene calls are TRBV5-1 and TRBJ1-4; 9 nucleotides line up with TRBD1. This CDR3 is built from 17 residues. The trim removed 3 bases at V and 2 bases at J, leaving 8 bases unmatched. Looked up from germline, CDR1 is SGHRS and CDR2 is YFSETQ. Here the CDR3 reads CASSSGTGITTNEKLFF. CDR3 nucleotides: TGCGCCAGCAGCTCCGGGACAGGGATTACGACTAATGAAAAACTGTTTTTT.

This clonotype was observed a handful of times. This sequence joins TRBV4-1 and TRBJ2-2; weak D call: TRBD2 (5 bases). Trimming shortened V by 3 bases and J by 4 bases, and 9 bases separated the two germline ends. This CDR3 has 14 residues. Germline V gives CDR1 MGHRA, CDR2 YSYEKL. CDR3 sequence: CASSHGEFTGELFF. The CDR3 coding sequence is TGCGCCAGCAGCCATGGGGAGTTCACCGGGGAGCTGTTTTTT.

This clonotype was counted between two and nine times. The CDR3 coding sequence is TGTGCCAGCAGCTTGCGGGGGGCACAAGAGACCCAGTACTTC. Protein: CASSLRGAQETQYF. This chain uses TRBV7-6 with TRBJ2-5, with TRBD2 identical over 8 bases. Germline V gene data show CDR1 as SGHVS and CDR2 as FNYEAQ. J lost 2 bases, V lost 3 bases, and 2 bases had no gene match. The CDR3 contains 14 residues.

CDR3 DNA sequence: TGCGCCAGCAGCGGAACTAGCGGGGGGGCAGATACGCAGTATTTT. This codes for CASSGTSGGADTQYF. The chain recombines TRBV5-1 with TRBJ2-3, with TRBD2 identical over 13 bases. CDR3 size: 15 residues. Looked up from germline, CDR1 is SGHRS and CDR2 is YFSETQ. V was clipped by 4 bases and J by 4 bases; unmatched bases: 3.

The V gene is TRBV30, the J gene TRBJ1-2, with a weak D call TRBD1 (5 bases). The CDR3 totals 12 residues. V gave up 0 bases and J gave up 8 bases, with 10 bases separating them. Germline loops: CDR1 GTSNPN, CDR2 SVGIG (reference sequence). CDR3 bases: TGTGCCTGGAGTGTACACAGGTCCGGCTACACCTTC. Amino acids: CAWSVHRSGYTF.

This clonotype showed up just a few times. The rearrangement links TRBV6-1 to TRBJ2-1; no clear D. The CDR3 runs to 15 residues. V was pared by 0 bases and J by 1 base, with 7 bases between. Germline CDR1 is MNHNS and CDR2 is SASEGT. CDR3 residues: CASSEAPGSYNEQFF. CDR3 DNA: TGTGCCAGCAGTGAAGCGCCGGGTTCCTACAATGAGCAGTTCTTC.

In this sample, this clonotype turned up a few times. The rearrangement joins TRBV12-3 or TRBV12-4 to TRBJ1-1; TRBD1 might be the D (5 bases). This CDR3 spans 12 amino acids. The V end was cut by 7 bases, the J end by 5 bases, with 11 bases between. The CDR3 DNA follows: TGTGCCAGCACTAGACGGGGGACTGAAGCTTTCTTT. Translation gives CASTRRGTEAFF.

The rearrangement uses TRBV5-4 and TRBJ2-3, with 8 bases fitting TRBD2. Losses at the gene ends were 4 bases for V and 11 bases for J; bases not matched to a gene: 15. This CDR3 comprises 15 residues. Per the germline V gene, CDR1 is SGHNT and CDR2 is YYREEE (reference sequence). This chain's CDR3 is CASSPPQAGGDGQYF. DNA for the CDR3: TGTGCCAGCAGCCCACCCCAGGCGGGGGGAGACGGGCAGTATTTT.

The chain couples TRBV20-1 to TRBJ2-7; D gene unclear. Germline CDR1 DFQATT, CDR2 SNEGSKA (reference sequence). This CDR3 contains 15 residues. Deletions cut 2 bases from V and 3 bases from J, with 17 bases between. The CDR3 reads CSARSGQLPGYEQYF. CDR3 DNA sequence: TGCAGTGCTAGATCCGGCCAGCTTCCCGGCTACGAGCAGTACTTC.

This chain links TRBV30 with TRBJ1-6; no clear D. The CDR3 consists of 15 residues. Per germline, CDR1 GTSNPN and CDR2 SVGIG (reference sequence). V lost 4 bases and J lost 4, with 14 bases in between. The chain's CDR3 is CAWTVGVAYNSPLHF. The CDR3 bases are TGTGCCTGGACCGTGGGAGTCGCGTATAATTCACCCCTCCACTTT. Drawing the rest from reference TRBV30 and TRBJ1-6, the complete variable domain is SQTIHQWPATLVQPVGSPLSLECTVEGTSNPNLYWYRQAAGRGLQLLFYSVGIGQISSEVPQNLSASRPQDRQFILSSKKLLLSDSGFYLCAWTVGVAYNSPLHFGNGTRLTVT.